One TCR beta chain is described in this entry. Antigen specificity is unknown. This entry belongs to a study of T cells in Graves' hyperthyroidism and ophthalmopathy. Overall study results and limits: Blood shared most expanded thyroid clonotypes above 0.001.

This CDR3 is built from 13 residues. Germline values: CDR1 LNHDA, CDR2 SQIVND (reference sequence). Trimming stripped 6 bases from V and 4 bases from J, with 10 bases between. Researchers amplified the TCR beta CDR3 regions from RNA transcripts. The primer set for the first-round RT-PCR of the TCR CDR3 was HTBI. TCRdb analysed the multiplex PCR reads with MiXCR anew, one entry per CDR3 protein. The sample lists under 400,000 distinct CDR3 sequences; less than 15% were seen once. The chain combines TRBV19 with TRBJ1-3; maybe TRBD1 (5 bases). The specimen was blood. The sequence was obtained from a young woman with Graves' hyperthyroidism. This CDR3 is CASSVGDGNTIYF. In DNA form, the CDR3 reads TGTGCCAGTAGCGTCGGGGACGGAAACACCATATATTTT.